This TCR beta chain is from a study of long-term antiretroviral therapy in people with HIV. There was at least one pre-ART PBMC sample for each donor, plus at least two post-ART PBMC samples. Study observations and caveats: Transplant-donor-level diversity was not reached after ART, though diversity increased. Comparison with controls showed narrower CDR3 length ranges in HIV repertoires.

It was version v3.0 of the immunoSEQ assay that was run at survey level. Assay: immunoSEQ multiplex PCR; the TCRdb copy retains only in-frame clones and omits some. This table has 30,000 to 40,000 clones, over 80% appearing once. A word on this clone: Antigen specificity is unknown.

This sequence was found in a man aged 18 to 29 with HIV. This specimen consisted of unsorted PBMCs, obtained 1.5 years after starting antiretroviral therapy.

The CDR3 region is CASSLGRDTEAFF. CDR3 DNA sequence: TGTGCCAGCAGTTTAGGCAGGGACACTGAAGCTTTCTTT. V usage is TRBV28 and J usage is TRBJ1-1, with D possibly matching TRBD1 (5 bases). The V end lost 2 bases, the J end lost 3 bases, and 7 bases lay between the germline ends. The CDR3 has 13 residues. Germline V gene lookup returns CDR1 MDHEN and CDR2 SYDVKM.